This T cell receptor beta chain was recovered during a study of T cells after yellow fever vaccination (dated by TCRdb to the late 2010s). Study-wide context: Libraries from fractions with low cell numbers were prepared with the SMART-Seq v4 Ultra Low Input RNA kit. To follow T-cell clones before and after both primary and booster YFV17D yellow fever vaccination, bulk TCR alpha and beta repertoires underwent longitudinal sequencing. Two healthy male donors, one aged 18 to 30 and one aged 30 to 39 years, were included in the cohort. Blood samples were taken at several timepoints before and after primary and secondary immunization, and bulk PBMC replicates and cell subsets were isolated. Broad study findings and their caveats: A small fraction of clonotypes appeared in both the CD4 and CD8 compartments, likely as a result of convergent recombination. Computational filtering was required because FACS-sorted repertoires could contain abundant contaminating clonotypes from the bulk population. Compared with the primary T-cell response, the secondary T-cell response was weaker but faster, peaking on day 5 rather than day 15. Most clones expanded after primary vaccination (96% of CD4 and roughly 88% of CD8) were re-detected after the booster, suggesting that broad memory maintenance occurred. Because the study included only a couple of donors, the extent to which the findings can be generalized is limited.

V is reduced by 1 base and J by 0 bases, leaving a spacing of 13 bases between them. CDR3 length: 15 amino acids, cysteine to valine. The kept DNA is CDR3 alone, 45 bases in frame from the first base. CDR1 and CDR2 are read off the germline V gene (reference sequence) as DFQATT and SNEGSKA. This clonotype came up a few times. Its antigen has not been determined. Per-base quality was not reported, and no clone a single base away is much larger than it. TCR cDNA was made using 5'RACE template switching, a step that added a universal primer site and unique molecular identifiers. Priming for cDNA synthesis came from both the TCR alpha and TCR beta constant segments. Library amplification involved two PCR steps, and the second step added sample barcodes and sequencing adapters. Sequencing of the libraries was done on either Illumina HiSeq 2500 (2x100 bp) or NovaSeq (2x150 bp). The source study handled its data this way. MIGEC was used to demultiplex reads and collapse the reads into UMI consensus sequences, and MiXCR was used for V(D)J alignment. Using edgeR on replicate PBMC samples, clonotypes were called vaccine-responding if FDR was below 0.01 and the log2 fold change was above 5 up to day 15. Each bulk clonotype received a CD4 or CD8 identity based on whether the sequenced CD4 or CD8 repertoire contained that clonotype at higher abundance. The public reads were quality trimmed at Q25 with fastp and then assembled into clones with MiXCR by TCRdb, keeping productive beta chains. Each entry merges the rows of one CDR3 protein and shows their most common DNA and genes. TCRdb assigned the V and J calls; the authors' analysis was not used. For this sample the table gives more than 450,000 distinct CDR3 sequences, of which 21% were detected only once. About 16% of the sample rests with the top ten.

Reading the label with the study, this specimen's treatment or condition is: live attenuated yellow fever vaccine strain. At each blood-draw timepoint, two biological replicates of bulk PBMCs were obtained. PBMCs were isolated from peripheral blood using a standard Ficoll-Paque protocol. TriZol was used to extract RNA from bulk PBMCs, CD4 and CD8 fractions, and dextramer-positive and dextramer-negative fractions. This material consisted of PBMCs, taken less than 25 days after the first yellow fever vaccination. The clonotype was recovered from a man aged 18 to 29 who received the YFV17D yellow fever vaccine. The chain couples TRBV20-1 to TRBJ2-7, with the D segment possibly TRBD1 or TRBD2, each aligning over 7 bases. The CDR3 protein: CSARGGGQSSYEQYV. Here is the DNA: TGCAGTGCTAGAGGGGGGGGACAGTCCTCCTACGAGCAGTACGTC.